The clone carrying this TCR beta chain was picked up many times. This sample is drawn from a study of T cells after yellow fever vaccination. Regarding the study as a whole: Weaker overall was a secondary response that nonetheless peaked faster, on day 5 versus 15. After the booster, approximately 96% of CD4 and 88% of CD8 primary-response clones were re-detected. Abundant bulk-population clonotypes could contaminate the FACS-sorted repertoires.

V lost 3 bases to trimming and J lost 4 bases, with 10 bases between them. CDR3 length equals 14 residues. Conversion of TCR transcripts into cDNA relied on 5'RACE template switching, which added a universal primer site and UMIs. MiXCR, run by TCRdb on the 5' RACE reads, gives a single entry per CDR3 protein. Of 15,000 to 20,000 distinct CDR3 sequences listed, around 4% were seen once; the top ten hold 0.4% to 0.45%. V is TRBV12-3 or TRBV12-4 and J is TRBJ2-1; D gene ambiguous. The sequence came from a man aged 30 to 45 who received the YFV17D yellow fever vaccine. Here the sequenced sample was PBMCs, either bulk or a sorted T-cell subset (CD4+, CD8+, memory, or dextramer-sorted; not recorded which), taken 15 days after the yellow fever booster vaccination. The CDR3 here is CASSFGGPYNEQFF. CDR3 DNA sequence: TGTGCCAGCAGTTTTGGCGGACCTTACAATGAGCAGTTCTTC.